The subject of this entry is one T cell receptor beta chain. Its antigen is as yet unknown. The sample belongs to a study of vaccination and CD4 T cells after COVID-19. An Oncomine TCR Beta short-read assay was used to sequence the DNA from cultured CD4+ T cells. A single record per CDR3 protein comes from TCRdb applying MiXCR to the PCR reads. The top ten clones hold roughly 6.9% of a sample with about 12,000 distinct CDR3 sequences, 44% of them seen once. The germline gives CDR1 SNHLY, CDR2 FYNNEI. CDR3 length: 15 residues. With 6 bases removed from V and 7 bases from J, the gap between germline ends came to 19 bases. Sample treatment: roughly ten-day PBMC culture with coronavirus spike peptide pools or control peptides (ViraFEST assay).

The specimen sequenced was CD4+ T cells from blood, cultured in vitro. This sequence was found in a human donor who had recovered from COVID-19. This rearrangement joins TRBV2 to TRBJ1-5; D perhaps matches TRBD1 (6 bases). The CDR3 protein is CASRRPPGDGQPQHF. The CDR3 DNA sequence: TGTGCCAGCAGACGCCCCCCAGGGGATGGGCAGCCCCAGCATTTT.